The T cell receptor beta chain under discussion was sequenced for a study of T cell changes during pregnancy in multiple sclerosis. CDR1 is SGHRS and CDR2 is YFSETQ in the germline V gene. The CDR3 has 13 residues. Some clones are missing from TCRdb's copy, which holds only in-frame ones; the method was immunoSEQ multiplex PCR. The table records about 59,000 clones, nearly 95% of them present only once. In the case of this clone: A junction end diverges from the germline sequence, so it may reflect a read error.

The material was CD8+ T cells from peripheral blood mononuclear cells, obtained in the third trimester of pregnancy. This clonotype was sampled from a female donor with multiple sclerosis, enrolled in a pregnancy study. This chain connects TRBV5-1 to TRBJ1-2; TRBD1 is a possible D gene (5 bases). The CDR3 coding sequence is TGCGCCAGCAGCTCCGACAGTTCCAATGGCTGCACCTTC. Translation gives CASSSDSSNGCTF.